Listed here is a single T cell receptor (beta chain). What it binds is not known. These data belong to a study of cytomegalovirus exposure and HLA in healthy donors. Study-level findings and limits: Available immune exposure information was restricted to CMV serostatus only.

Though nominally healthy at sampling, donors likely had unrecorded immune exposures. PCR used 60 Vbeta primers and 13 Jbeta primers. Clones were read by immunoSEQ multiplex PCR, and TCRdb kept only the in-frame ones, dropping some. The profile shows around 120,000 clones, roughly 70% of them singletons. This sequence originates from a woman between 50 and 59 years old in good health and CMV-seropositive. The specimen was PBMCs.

CDR3 DNA: TGCGCCAGCAGCCAATCGACTAGCGGGACCTCCTACGAGCAGTACTTC. It specifies CASSQSTSGTSYEQYF. The J gene is TRBJ2-7, the V gene TRBV4-1; 11 nucleotides align to TRBD2. In germline, CDR1 is MGHRA, CDR2 YSYEKL. Germline trimming cut 2 bases from V and 0 bases from J; bases unmatched to any gene: 3. This CDR3 is built from 16 residues.